The present T cell receptor (beta chain) was sequenced within a study of blood T cell repertoires in COVID-19. Whole-study context: Spain, Italy and the United States supplied samples that represented acute and convalescent COVID-19.

The repertoire was sequenced with immunoSEQ multiplex PCR; TCRdb's copy has only in-frame clones and lacks some. The sample comprises some 200,000 clones, just over 85% of which are singletons, and 5% to 6.5% rests with the top ten. Germline assignment: CDR1 SGHRS and CDR2 YFSETQ. V shed 0 bases and J shed 2 bases, with 10 bases lying between them. The CDR3 length is 15 residues. What was sequenced was peripheral blood. V is TRBV5-1 and J is TRBJ2-3; weak D call: TRBD2 (6 bases). This clonotype originated in an elderly man with acute or convalescent COVID-19. This CDR3 reads CASSLGGVATDTQYF. The CDR3 DNA is TGCGCCAGCAGCTTGGGCGGGGTCGCCACAGATACGCAGTATTTT.